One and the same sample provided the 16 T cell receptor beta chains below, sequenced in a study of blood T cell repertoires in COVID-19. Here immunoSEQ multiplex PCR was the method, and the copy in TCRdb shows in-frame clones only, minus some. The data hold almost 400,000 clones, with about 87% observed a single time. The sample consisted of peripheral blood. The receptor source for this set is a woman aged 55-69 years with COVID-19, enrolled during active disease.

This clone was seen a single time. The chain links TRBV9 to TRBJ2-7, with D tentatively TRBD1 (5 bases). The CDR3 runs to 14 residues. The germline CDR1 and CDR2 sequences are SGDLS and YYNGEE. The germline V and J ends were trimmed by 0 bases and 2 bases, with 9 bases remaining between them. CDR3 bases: TGTGCCAGCAGCGTAGAGGCAGGGACCTACGAGCAGTACTTC. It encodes CASSVEAGTYEQYF.

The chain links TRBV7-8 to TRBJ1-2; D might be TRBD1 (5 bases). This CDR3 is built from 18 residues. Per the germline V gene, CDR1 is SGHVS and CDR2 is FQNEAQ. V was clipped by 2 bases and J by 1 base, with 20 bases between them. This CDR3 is CASSLRSVQGSLNYGYTF. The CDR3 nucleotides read TGTGCCAGCAGCTTACGGTCGGTTCAGGGATCACTTAACTATGGCTACACCTTC.

The CDR3 sequence: CASSSHAPGGYTEAFF. The CDR3 DNA sequence: TGTGCCAGCAGCTCCCACGCCCCCGGGGGGTACACTGAAGCTTTCTTT. The chain combines TRBV7-6 with TRBJ1-1, with D maybe TRBD1 (5 bases). CDR3 length equals 16 residues. Trimming shortened V by 4 bases and J by 3 bases, and 18 bases separated the two germline ends. Germline CDR1 is SGHVS and CDR2 is FNYEAQ.

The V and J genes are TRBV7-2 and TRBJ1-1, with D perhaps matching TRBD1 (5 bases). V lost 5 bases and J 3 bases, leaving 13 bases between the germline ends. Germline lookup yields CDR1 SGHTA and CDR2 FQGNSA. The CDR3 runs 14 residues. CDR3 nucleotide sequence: TGTGCCAGCAGCCCCGGGGGGGGTTACACTGAAGCTTTCTTT. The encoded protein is CASSPGGGYTEAFF.

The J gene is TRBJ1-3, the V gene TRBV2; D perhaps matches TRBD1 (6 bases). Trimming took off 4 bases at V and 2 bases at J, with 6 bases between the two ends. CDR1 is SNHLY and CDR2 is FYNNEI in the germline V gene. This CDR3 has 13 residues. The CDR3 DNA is TGTGCCAGCAGTGGGGGGCCTGGAAACACCATATATTTT. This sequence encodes CASSGGPGNTIYF.

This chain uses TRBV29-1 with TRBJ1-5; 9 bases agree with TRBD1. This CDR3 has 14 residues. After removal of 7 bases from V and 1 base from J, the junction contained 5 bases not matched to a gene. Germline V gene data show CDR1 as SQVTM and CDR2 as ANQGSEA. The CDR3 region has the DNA TGCAGCGCAGCGACAGGGGGAAGCAATCAGCCCCAGCATTTT. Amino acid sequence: CSAATGGSNQPQHF.

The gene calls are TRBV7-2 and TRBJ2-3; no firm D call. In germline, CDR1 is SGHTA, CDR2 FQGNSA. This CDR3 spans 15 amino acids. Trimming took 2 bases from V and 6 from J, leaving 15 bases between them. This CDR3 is CASSLRQAKLDTQYF. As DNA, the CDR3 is TGTGCCAGCAGCTTACGGCAGGCCAAACTGGATACGCAGTATTTT.

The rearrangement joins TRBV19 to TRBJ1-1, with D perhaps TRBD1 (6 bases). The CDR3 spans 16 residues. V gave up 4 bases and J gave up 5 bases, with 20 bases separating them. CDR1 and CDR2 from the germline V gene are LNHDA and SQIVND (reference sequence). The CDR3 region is CASSTPGPRRGTEAFF. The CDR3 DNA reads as TGTGCCAGTAGTACGCCGGGACCCCGAAGGGGGACTGAAGCTTTCTTT.

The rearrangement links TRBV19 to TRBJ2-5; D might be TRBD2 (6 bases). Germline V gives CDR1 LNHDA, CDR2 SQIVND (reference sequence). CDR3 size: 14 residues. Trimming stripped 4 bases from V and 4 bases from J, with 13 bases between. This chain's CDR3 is CASSRGVGVETQYF. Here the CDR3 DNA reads TGTGCCAGTAGTAGGGGGGTAGGGGTAGAGACCCAGTACTTC.

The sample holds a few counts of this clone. CDR3 in DNA: TGCAGCGTTTTATCTGGGCCAACTGGAAACACCATATATTTT. Protein: CSVLSGPTGNTIYF. The chain employs TRBV29-1 and TRBJ1-3; no clear D. CDR1 is SQVTM and CDR2 is ANQGSEA in the germline V gene. V was clipped by 5 bases and J by 2 bases, with 13 bases between them. This CDR3 contains 14 residues.

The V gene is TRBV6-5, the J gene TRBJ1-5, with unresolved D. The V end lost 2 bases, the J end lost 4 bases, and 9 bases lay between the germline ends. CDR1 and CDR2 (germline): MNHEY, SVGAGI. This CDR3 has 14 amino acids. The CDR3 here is CASSYDLSNQPQHF. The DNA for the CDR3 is TGTGCCAGCAGTTACGATCTTAGTAATCAGCCCCAGCATTTT.

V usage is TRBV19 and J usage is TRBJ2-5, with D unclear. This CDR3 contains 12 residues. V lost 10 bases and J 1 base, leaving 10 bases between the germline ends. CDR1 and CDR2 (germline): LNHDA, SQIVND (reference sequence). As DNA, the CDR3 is TGTGCCATTCCGGGTCCCCAAGAGACCCAGTACTTC. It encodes CAIPGPQETQYF.

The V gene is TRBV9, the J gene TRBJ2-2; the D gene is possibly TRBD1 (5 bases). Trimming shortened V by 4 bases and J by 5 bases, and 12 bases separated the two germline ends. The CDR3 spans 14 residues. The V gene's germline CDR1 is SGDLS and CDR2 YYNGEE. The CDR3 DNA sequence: TGTGCCAGCAGCTCCTACAGGTCAACCGGGGAGCTGTTTTTT. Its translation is CASSSYRSTGELFF.

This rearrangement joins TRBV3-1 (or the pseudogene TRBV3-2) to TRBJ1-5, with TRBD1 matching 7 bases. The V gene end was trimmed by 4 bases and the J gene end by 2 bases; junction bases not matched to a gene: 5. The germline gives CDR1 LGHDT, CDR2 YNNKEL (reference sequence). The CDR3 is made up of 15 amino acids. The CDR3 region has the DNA TGTGCCAGCAGCCTTGGACAGGTCCGCAATCAGCCCCAGCATTTT. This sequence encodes CASSLGQVRNQPQHF.

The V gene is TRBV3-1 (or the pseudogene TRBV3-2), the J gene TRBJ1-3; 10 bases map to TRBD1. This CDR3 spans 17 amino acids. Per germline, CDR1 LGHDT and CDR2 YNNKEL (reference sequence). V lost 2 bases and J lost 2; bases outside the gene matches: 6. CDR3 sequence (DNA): TGTGCCAGCAGCCAACGGACAGGGGGTTCTGCTGGAAACACCATATATTTT. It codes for CASSQRTGGSAGNTIYF.

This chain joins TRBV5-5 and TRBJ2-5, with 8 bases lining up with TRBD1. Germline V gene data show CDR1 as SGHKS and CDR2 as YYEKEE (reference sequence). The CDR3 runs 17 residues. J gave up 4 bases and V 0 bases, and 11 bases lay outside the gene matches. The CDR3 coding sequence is TGTGCCAGCAGCTTGGGGCCGGGACAGGTACTTTCAGAGACCCAGTACTTC. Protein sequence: CASSLGPGQVLSETQYF.